One and the same sample provided the 7 T cell receptor beta chains below, sequenced in a study of blood T cell repertoires in COVID-19. Method: immunoSEQ multiplex PCR; TCRdb's copy keeps in-frame clones and lacks some. The data show 250,000 to 350,000 clones, 84% seen once. The specimen sequenced was peripheral blood. These receptors came from a person aged 65-85 years with COVID-19, enrolled during active disease.

The chain combines TRBV5-1 with TRBJ1-6; TRBD1 is a possible D gene (5 bases). Trimming stripped 0 bases from V and 8 bases from J, with 15 bases between. This CDR3 has 16 amino acids. Germline lookup yields CDR1 SGHRS and CDR2 YFSETQ. CDR3 sequence (DNA): TGCGCCAGCAGCTTGGCCGAAGTCAGGGTTGATTCACCCCTCCACTTT. This translates into CASSLAEVRVDSPLHF.

The V gene is TRBV3-1 (or the pseudogene TRBV3-2), the J gene TRBJ2-3, with D tentatively TRBD1 (6 bases). V was cut by 4 bases and J by 4 bases, with 21 bases left in between. Germline CDR1 is LGHDT and CDR2 is YNNKEL (reference sequence). The CDR3 is 17 residues long. CDR3 in DNA: TGTGCCAGCAGCCTCAGACCAACAGGGAAGGGGGCAGATACGCAGTATTTT. It is translated as CASSLRPTGKGADTQYF.

This chain connects TRBV23-1 to TRBJ1-5; D perhaps matches TRBD1 (5 bases). TRBV23-1 is given ORF status, its function remaining uncertain. V dropped 0 bases and J dropped 7 bases, with 16 bases sitting between them. The CDR3 loop spans 16 amino acids. The CDR3 region is CASSQSGRDETQPQHF. CDR3 nucleotide sequence: TGCGCCAGCAGTCAATCGGGCAGGGATGAGACCCAGCCCCAGCATTTT.

V and J are TRBV27 and TRBJ1-2; no firm D call. Per the germline V gene, CDR1 is MNHEY and CDR2 is SMNVEV (reference sequence). Trimming removed 4 bases from V and 6 bases from J, with 18 bases in between. The CDR3 consists of 15 residues. Here the CDR3 reads CASSSYRVISDGYTF. The CDR3 region has the DNA TGTGCCAGCAGTTCATACCGGGTTATTAGCGATGGCTACACCTTC.

This clone showed up just a few times. The chain joins TRBV10-1 to TRBJ2-1; 9 bases agree with TRBD2. V was pared by 4 bases and J by 4 bases, with 26 bases of the junction left unmatched. This CDR3 spans 22 amino acids. Germline CDR1 is WNHNN and CDR2 is SYGVQD (reference sequence). The CDR3 spells CASSGRSEIRAGGYTPYNEQFF. CDR3 nucleotide sequence: TGCGCCAGCAGTGGAAGGTCAGAAATACGAGCGGGAGGTTACACTCCTTACAATGAGCAGTTCTTC.

This chain uses TRBV3-1 (or the pseudogene TRBV3-2) with TRBJ2-6; TRBD2 is a possible D gene (5 bases). Germline CDR1 reads LGHDT; CDR2 reads YNNKEL (reference sequence). The CDR3 is 15 residues long. Trimming left V 3 bases short and J 2 bases short, with 8 bases between. In DNA form, the CDR3 reads TGTGCCAGCAGCCAGCGGGCTGCTGGGGCCAACGTCCTGACTTTC. This encodes CASSQRAAGANVLTF.

This clone has at least ten counts. Other nucleotide sequences from this sample produce the same CDR3. The chain joins TRBV14 to TRBJ1-2; 10 nucleotides line up with TRBD1. The CDR3 sequence is 15 residues long. The ends lost 4 bases at V and 2 bases at J; junction bases unmatched: 4. Germline CDR1 is SGHDN and CDR2 is FVKESK. CDR3 sequence: CASSLSGQGNYGYTF. The CDR3 nucleotides read TGTGCCAGCAGCCTCTCGGGACAGGGGAACTATGGCTACACCTTC.